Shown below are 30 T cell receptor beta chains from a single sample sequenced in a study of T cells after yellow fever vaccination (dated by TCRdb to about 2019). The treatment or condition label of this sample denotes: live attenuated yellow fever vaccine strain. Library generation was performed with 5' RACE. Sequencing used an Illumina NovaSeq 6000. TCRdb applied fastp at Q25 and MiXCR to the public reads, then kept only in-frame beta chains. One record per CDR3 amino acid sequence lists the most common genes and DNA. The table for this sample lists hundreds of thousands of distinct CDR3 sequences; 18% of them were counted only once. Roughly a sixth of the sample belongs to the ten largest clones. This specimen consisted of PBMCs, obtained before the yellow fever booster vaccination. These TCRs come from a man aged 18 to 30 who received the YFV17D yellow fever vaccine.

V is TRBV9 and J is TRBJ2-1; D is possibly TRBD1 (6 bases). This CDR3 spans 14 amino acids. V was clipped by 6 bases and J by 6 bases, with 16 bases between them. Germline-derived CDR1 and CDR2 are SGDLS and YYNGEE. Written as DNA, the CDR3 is TGTGCCAGCACCCCAGGACAGCCAACCAATGAGCAGTTCTTC. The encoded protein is CASTPGQPTNEQFF.

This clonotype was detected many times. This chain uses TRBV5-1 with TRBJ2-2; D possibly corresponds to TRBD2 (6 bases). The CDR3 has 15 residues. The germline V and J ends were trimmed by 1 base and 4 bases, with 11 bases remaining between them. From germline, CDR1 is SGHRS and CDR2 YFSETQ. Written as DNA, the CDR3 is TGCGCCAGCAGCTTGTCCTACGGGGGCACCGGGGAGCTGTTTTTT. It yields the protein CASSLSYGGTGELFF.

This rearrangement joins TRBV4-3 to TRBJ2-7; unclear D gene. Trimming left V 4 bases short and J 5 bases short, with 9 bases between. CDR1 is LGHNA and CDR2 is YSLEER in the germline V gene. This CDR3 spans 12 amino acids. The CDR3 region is CASSPSRNEQYV. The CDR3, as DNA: TGCGCCAGCAGCCCCAGTAGGAACGAGCAGTACGTC.

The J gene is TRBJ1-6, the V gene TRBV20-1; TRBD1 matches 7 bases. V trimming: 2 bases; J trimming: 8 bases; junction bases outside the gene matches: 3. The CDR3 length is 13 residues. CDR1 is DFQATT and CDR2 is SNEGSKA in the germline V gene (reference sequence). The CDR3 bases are TGCAGTGCTAGAAATCAGGGGGATTCACCCCTCCACTTT. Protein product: CSARNQGDSPLHF.

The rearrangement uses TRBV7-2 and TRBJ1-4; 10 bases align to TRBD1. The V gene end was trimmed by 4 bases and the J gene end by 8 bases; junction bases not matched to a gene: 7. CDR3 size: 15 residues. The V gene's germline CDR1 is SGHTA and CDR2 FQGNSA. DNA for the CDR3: TGTGCCAGCAGCTACCAGACAGGGGGCATGGAAAAACTGTTTTTT. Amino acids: CASSYQTGGMEKLFF.

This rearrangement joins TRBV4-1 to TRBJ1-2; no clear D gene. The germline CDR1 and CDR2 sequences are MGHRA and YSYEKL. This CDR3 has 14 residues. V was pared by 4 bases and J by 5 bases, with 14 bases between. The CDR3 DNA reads TGCGCCAGCAGCCTCGGCCCCGTGGCGTATGGCTACACCTTC. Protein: CASSLGPVAYGYTF.

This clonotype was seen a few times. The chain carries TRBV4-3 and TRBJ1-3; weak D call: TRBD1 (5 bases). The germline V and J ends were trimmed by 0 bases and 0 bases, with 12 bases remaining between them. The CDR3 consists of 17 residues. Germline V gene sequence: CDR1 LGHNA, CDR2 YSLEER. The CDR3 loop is CASSQDSHTGSGNTIYF. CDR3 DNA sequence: TGCGCCAGCAGCCAAGATTCTCACACAGGCTCTGGAAACACCATATATTTT.

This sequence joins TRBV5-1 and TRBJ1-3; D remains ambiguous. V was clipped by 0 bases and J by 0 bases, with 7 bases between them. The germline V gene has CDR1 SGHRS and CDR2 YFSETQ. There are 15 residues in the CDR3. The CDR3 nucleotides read TGCGCCAGCAGCTTGGTTCCGTCCTCTGGAAACACCATATATTTT. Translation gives CASSLVPSSGNTIYF.

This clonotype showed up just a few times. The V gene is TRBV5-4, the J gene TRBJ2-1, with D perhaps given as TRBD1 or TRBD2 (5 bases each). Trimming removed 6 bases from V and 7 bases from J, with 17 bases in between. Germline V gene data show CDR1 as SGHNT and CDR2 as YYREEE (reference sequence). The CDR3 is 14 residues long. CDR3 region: CASTTGTHSNEQFF. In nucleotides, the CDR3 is TGTGCCAGCACCACCGGGACGCATTCTAATGAGCAGTTCTTC.

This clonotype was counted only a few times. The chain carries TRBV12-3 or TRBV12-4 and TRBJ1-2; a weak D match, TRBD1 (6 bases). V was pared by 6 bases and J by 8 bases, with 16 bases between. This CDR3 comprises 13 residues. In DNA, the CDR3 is TGTGCCAGCAGCCCCGGGGGCGGTCGGGGCTACACCTTC. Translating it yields CASSPGGGRGYTF.

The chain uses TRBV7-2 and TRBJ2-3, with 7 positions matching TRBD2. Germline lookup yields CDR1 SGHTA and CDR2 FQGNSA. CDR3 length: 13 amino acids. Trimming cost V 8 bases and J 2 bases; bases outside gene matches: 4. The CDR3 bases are TGTGCCAGCGGGCGGGGGACCACAGATACGCAGTATTTT. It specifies CASGRGTTDTQYF.

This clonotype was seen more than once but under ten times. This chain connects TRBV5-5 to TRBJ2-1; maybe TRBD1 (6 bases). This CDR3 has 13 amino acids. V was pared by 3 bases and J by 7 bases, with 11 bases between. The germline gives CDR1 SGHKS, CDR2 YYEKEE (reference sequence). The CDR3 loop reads CASSWDMGNEQFF. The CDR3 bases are TGTGCCAGCAGCTGGGACATGGGGAATGAGCAGTTCTTC.

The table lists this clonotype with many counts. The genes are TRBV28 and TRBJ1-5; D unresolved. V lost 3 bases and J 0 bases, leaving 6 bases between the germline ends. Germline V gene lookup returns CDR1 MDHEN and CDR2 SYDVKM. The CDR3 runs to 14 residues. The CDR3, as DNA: TGTGCCAGCAGTTTTGGGGATAGCAATCAGCCCCAGCATTTT. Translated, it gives CASSFGDSNQPQHF.

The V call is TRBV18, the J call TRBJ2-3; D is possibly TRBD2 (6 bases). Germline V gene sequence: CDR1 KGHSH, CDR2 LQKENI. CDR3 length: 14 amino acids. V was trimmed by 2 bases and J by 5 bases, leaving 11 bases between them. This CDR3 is CASSPGSGGDTQYF. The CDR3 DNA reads TGTGCCAGCTCACCAGGTAGCGGAGGAGATACGCAGTATTTT. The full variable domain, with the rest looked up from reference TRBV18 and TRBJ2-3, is NAGVMQNPRHLVRRRGQEARLRCSPMKGHSHVYWYRQLPEEGLKFMVYLQKENIIDESGMPKERFSAEFPKEGPSILRIQQVVRGDSAAYFCASSPGSGGDTQYFGPGTRLTVL.

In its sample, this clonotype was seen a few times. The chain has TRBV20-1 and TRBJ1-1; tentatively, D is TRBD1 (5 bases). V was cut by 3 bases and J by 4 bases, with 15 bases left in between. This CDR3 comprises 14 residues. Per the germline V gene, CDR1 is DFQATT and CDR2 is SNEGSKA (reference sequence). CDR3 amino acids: CSARTEGPTTEAFF. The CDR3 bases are TGCAGTGCTAGGACGGAGGGGCCGACCACTGAAGCTTTCTTT.

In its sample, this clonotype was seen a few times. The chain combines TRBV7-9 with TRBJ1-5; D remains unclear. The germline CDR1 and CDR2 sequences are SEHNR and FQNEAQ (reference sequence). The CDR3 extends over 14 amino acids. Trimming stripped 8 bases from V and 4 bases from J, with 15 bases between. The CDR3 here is CASHPWLPNQPQHF. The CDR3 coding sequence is TGTGCCAGCCACCCTTGGCTACCTAATCAGCCCCAGCATTTT.

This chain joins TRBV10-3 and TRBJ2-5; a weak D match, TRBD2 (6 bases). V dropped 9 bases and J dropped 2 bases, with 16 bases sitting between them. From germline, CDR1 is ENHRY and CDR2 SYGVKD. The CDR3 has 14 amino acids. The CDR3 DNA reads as TGTGCCATGGGCGCCGGGCGGGGTCAAGAGACCCAGTACTTC. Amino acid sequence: CAMGAGRGQETQYF.

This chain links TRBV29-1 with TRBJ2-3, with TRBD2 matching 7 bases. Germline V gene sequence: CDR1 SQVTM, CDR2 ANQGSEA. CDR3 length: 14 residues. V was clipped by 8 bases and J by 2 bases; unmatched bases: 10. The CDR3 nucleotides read TGCAGCTGTCGTGGACTAGGGTTCACAGATACGCAGTATTTT. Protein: CSCRGLGFTDTQYF.

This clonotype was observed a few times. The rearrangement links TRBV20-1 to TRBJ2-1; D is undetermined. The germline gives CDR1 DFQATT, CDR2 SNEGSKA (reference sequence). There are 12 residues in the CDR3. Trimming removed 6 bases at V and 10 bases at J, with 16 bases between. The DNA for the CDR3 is TGCAGTGCCCAGAAGATTTTCCGGGAGCAGTTCTTC. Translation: CSAQKIFREQFF.

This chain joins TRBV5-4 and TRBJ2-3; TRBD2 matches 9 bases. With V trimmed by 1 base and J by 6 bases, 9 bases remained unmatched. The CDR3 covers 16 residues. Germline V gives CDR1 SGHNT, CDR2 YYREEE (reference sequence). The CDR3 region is CASSLFAGGDWDTQYF. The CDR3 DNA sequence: TGTGCCAGCAGCTTGTTCGCGGGGGGGGACTGGGATACGCAGTATTTT.

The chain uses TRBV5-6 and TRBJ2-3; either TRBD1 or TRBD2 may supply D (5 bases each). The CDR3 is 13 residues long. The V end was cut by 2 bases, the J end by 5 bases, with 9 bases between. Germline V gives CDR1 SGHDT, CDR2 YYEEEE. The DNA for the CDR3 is TGTGCCAGCAGCTTAGGGACGATAGATACGCAGTATTTT. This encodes CASSLGTIDTQYF. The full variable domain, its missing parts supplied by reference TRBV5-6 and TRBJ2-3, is DAGVTQSPTHLIKTRGQQVTLRCSPKSGHDTVSWYQQALGQGPQFIFQYYEEEERQRGNFPDRFSGHQFPNYSSELNVNALLLGDSALYLCASSLGTIDTQYFGPGTRLTVL.

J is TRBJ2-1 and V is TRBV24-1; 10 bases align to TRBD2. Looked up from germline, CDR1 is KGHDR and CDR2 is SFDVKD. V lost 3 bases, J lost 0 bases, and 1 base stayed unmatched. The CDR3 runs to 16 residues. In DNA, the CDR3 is TGTGCCACCAGTGATAGCGGGGGGGCCTCCTACAATGAGCAGTTCTTC. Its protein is CATSDSGGASYNEQFF.

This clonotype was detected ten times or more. CDR3: CSATRYPYNEQFF. The CDR3 DNA reads TGCAGTGCTACCAGGTACCCCTACAATGAGCAGTTCTTC. The chain recombines TRBV20-1 with TRBJ2-1; no reliable D call. The CDR3 has 13 amino acids. V was cut by 4 bases and J by 2 bases, with 9 bases left in between. Germline V gives CDR1 DFQATT, CDR2 SNEGSKA (reference sequence).

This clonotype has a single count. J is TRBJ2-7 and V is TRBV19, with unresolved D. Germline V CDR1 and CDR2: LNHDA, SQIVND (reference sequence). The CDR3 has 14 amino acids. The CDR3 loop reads CARLWDYAGYVQYV. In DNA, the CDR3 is TGTGCCAGATTATGGGATTACGCTGGCTACGTGCAGTACGTC.

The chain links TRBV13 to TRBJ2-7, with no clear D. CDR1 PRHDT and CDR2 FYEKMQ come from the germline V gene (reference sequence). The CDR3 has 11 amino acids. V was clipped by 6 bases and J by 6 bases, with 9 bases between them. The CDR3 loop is CASRVLTEQYF. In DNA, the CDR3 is TGTGCCAGCAGAGTATTAACCGAGCAGTACTTC.

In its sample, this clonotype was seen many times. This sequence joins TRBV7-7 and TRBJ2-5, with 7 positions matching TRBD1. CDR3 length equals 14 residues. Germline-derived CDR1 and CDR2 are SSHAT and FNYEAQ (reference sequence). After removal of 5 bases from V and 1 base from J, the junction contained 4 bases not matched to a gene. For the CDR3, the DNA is TGTGCCAGCAGCCCTGGGACAGCCCAAGAGACCCAGTACTTC. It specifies CASSPGTAQETQYF.

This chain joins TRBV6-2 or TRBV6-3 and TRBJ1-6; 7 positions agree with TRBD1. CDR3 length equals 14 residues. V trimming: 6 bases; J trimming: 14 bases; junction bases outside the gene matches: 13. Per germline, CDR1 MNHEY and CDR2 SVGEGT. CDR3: CASSLDRRSVTLHF. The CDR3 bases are TGTGCCAGCAGCCTGGACAGGCGCTCGGTGACCCTCCACTTT.

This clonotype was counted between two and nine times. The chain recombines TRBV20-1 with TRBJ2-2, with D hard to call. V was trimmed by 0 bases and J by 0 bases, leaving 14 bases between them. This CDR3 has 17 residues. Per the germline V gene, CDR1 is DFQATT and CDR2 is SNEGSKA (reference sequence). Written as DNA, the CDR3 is TGCAGTGCTAGAGATGCCAGGAGCTTCGCGAACACCGGGGAGCTGTTTTTT. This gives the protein CSARDARSFANTGELFF.

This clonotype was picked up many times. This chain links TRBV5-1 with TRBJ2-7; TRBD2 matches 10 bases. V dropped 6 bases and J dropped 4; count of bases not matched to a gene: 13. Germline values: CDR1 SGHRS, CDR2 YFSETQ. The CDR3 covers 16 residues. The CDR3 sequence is CASNTGKAGGPYEQYF. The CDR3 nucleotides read TGCGCCAGCAATACGGGGAAAGCGGGGGGGCCTTACGAGCAGTACTTC.

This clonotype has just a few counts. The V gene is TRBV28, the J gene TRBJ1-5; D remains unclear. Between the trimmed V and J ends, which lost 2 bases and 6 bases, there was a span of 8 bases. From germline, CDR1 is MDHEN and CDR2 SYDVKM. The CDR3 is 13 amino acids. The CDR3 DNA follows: TGTGCCAGCAGTTTAAGCCGGGGTCAGCCCCAGCATTTT. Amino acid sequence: CASSLSRGQPQHF.